This TCR beta chain comes out of a study of beta chain features in type 1 diabetes. For the study at large: All samples together contributed around 100,000,000 sorted cells for examination.

Study-wide findings and caveats: VDJ junctions from patients with type 1 diabetes contained fewer insertions and more deletions. Sequencing of cDNA might inflate the share of cells that strongly express TCR.

Expressed TCRB transcripts were sequenced, since all the RNA that had been isolated was reverse transcribed. About 3.6 million reads was the average for naive, central memory and regulatory T cell samples. The protocol was immunoSEQ multiplex PCR, while the TCRdb copy is restricted to in-frame clones and leaves out a portion. The data contain tens of thousands of clones, approximately 59% of them singletons. The ends were cut back, 3 bases at V and 3 bases at J, with 18 bases in the middle. CDR3 length equals 16 residues. Germline values: CDR1 LGHNA, CDR2 YSLEER. As to this clone: Its antigen remains unknown.

The chain employs TRBV4-3 and TRBJ2-7; D may be TRBD1 (7 bases). Sequenced material: Tregs from blood. This clonotype was sampled from a woman in her late teens or twenties in good health. The CDR3 sequence: CASSQAQGGGVYEQYF. The CDR3 DNA reads as TGCGCCAGCAGCCAGGCCCAGGGGGGCGGGGTCTACGAGCAGTACTTC.